This T cell receptor beta chain was found in a study of cytomegalovirus exposure and HLA in healthy donors. CDR3 length equals 15 residues. Germline CDR1 is MNHEY and CDR2 is SMNVEV (reference sequence). Losses at the gene ends were 3 bases for V and 7 bases for J; bases not matched to a gene: 4. Study-level points and caveats: A later analysis showed HLA-associated TCR beta chains outstripping equally common others in clonal expansion. Analyzed later, most CMV-associated TCR beta chains appeared HLA-restricted. Most TCR sequences were uncommon, yet certain public TCRs appeared in many donors. A few chains linked to CMV were shown in vitro to be specific for CMV antigens.

Vbeta (60) and Jbeta (13) primers were used in the PCR. Assay used: immunoSEQ multiplex PCR; TCRdb lists only in-frame clones, some missing. The profile covers some 200,000 clones, with around 83% appearing a single time and roughly 1.5% taken by the ten largest. On this clone: Its antigen remains unidentified.

This clonotype was sampled from a woman aged 18-30 years in good health and CMV-seronegative. The sample was PBMCs. The chain is built from TRBV27 and TRBJ2-1; TRBD1 agrees at 12 bases. CDR3 DNA: TGTGCCAGCAGTTTCGGGACAGGGGGCGGGAATGAGCAGTTCTTC. Protein sequence: CASSFGTGGGNEQFF.